This TCR beta chain appears in the sequencing data of a study of shared clonotypes between healthy human individuals. Trimming removed 6 bases at V and 5 bases at J, with 13 bases between. This CDR3 has 13 residues. The germline V gene encodes CDR1 SNHLY and CDR2 FYNNEI. The data were produced by immunoSEQ multiplex PCR, yet TCRdb's version contains in-frame clones alone and is incomplete. The table shows hundreds of thousands of clones, with less than 85% occurring only once. The V gene is TRBV2, the J gene TRBJ2-5; D might be TRBD2 (5 bases). The sequenced sample consisted of memory CD4+ T cells sorted from blood. The sample's subset: CD45RA-negative fraction. The receptor comes from a woman in her 30s in good health. DNA of the CDR3: TGTGCCAGCAGCGCCAGCGGTTGGGAGACCCAGTACTTC. Its translation is CASSASGWETQYF.